One and the same sample provided the 15 T cell receptor beta chains below, sequenced in a study of blood T cell repertoires in COVID-19. Profiling relied on immunoSEQ multiplex PCR, and the TCRdb table lists in-frame clones only, not all of them. The profile shows roughly 300,000 clones, about 88% of them singletons. Sample: peripheral blood. Receptors originate from a human donor with COVID-19, enrolled during active disease. The donor label of this sample is uncertain.

The chain carries TRBV7-3 and TRBJ2-6; a possible D gene is TRBD1 (5 bases). V lost 5 bases, J lost 1 base, and 9 bases lay in between. The CDR3 is 15 residues long. The germline V gene has CDR1 SGHTA and CDR2 FQGTGA. The CDR3 region is CASSPQGSGANVLTF. The DNA for the CDR3 is TGTGCCAGCAGCCCCCAGGGATCTGGGGCCAACGTCCTGACTTTC.

This chain connects TRBV10-1 to TRBJ2-3; 8 nucleotides match TRBD2. Germline-derived CDR1 and CDR2 are WNHNN and SYGVQD (reference sequence). V was pared by 4 bases and J by 6 bases, with 9 bases of the junction left unmatched. This CDR3 is built from 15 residues. Here the CDR3 reads CASSAEREIRDTQYF. As DNA, the CDR3 is TGCGCCAGCAGTGCTGAGCGGGAGATACGCGATACGCAGTATTTT.

In this sample, this clone turned up a few times. The chain couples TRBV3-1 (or the pseudogene TRBV3-2) to TRBJ2-1; 7 bases are a match to TRBD2. Looked up from germline, CDR1 is LGHDT and CDR2 is YNNKEL (reference sequence). J gave up 7 bases and V 4 bases, and 13 bases lay outside the gene matches. This CDR3 is built from 16 residues. The CDR3 coding sequence is TGTGCCAGCAGCCCCTGGGGACCGGGAGGTGAAAATGAGCAGTTCTTC. It encodes CASSPWGPGGENEQFF.

The genes are TRBV6-5 and TRBJ1-2, with a tentative D call TRBD1 (6 bases). V lost 5 bases, J lost 5 bases, and 6 bases lay in between. Germline V gene sequence: CDR1 MNHEY, CDR2 SVGAGI. This CDR3 has 11 amino acids. As DNA, the CDR3 is TGTGCCAGCAGTCAGGGGTATGGCTACACCTTC. Amino acid sequence: CASSQGYGYTF.

The chain employs TRBV2 and TRBJ1-5; perhaps TRBD1 as D (5 bases). The CDR3 contains 15 residues. V was clipped by 8 bases and J by 1 base, with 15 bases between them. Per germline, CDR1 SNHLY and CDR2 FYNNEI. The CDR3 nucleotides are TGTGCCAGCCAGGGAAGGACGGGCAGCAATCAGCCCCAGCATTTT. This gives the protein CASQGRTGSNQPQHF.

This sequence joins TRBV27 and TRBJ2-7, with 10 positions matching TRBD1. Germline V gene data show CDR1 as MNHEY and CDR2 as SMNVEV (reference sequence). The ends lost 5 bases at V and 7 bases at J; junction bases unmatched: 8. The CDR3 runs 14 residues. CDR3 in DNA: TGTGCCAGCAGTCGGGACAGGGGTTTGGGAGAGCAGTACTTC. It translates to CASSRDRGLGEQYF.

The chain has TRBV6-5 and TRBJ1-5; unclear D gene. CDR1 is MNHEY and CDR2 is SVGAGI in the germline V gene. The V gene lost 6 bases and the J gene lost 3 bases, with 15 bases spanning the gap. The CDR3 has 15 amino acids. CDR3 protein: CASSPGRTFNQPQHF. For the CDR3, the DNA is TGTGCCAGCAGCCCCGGACGGACTTTCAATCAGCCCCAGCATTTT.

As DNA, the CDR3 is TGTGCCAGCAGCTTGAGGAGTCCCCAGCCCCAGCATTTT. Protein product: CASSLRSPQPQHF. The chain joins TRBV7-2 to TRBJ1-5; D remains unclear. The CDR3 length is 13 residues. Germline loops: CDR1 SGHTA, CDR2 FQGNSA. V shed 3 bases and J shed 7 bases, with 10 bases lying between them.

The rearrangement joins TRBV7-9 to TRBJ2-5; TRBD2 agrees at 9 bases. V shed 3 bases, J shed 4 bases, and the junction held 9 bases outside the gene matches. The CDR3 is made up of 16 amino acids. Germline assignment: CDR1 SEHNR and CDR2 FQNEAQ (reference sequence). The CDR3: CASSFSGREGRETQYF. CDR3 bases: TGTGCCAGCAGCTTTTCTGGGCGGGAGGGCCGAGAGACCCAGTACTTC.

V gene TRBV7-9 combines with J gene TRBJ1-1; possible D gene TRBD1, 5 bases. Trimming pared 2 bases from V and 0 bases from J, leaving 19 bases between. Per the germline V gene, CDR1 is SEHNR and CDR2 is FQNEAQ (reference sequence). The CDR3 covers 18 residues. CDR3 protein: CASSLSGGSLVLNTEAFF. CDR3 bases: TGTGCCAGCAGCTTATCGGGGGGATCCCTTGTTTTGAACACTGAAGCTTTCTTT.

This clone was observed a few times. The chain recombines TRBV6-6 with TRBJ2-7; no reliable D call. Germline CDR1 is MNHNY and CDR2 is SVGAGI (reference sequence). V was shortened by 2 bases and J by 6 bases, with 8 bases between the two germline ends. The CDR3 sequence is 12 residues long. CDR3 DNA sequence: TGTGCCAGCAGTTACCCCCCCCGCGAGCAGTACTTC. It yields the protein CASSYPPREQYF.

V and J are TRBV5-5 and TRBJ1-3; D is unclear. Trimming left V 4 bases short and J 0 bases short, with 8 bases between. CDR1 is SGHKS, CDR2 YYEKEE, per germline (reference sequence). The CDR3 is made up of 14 amino acids. CDR3 in amino acids: CASSPLSSGNTIYF. The DNA of the CDR3 is TGTGCCAGCAGCCCATTGTCCTCTGGAAACACCATATATTTT.

V is TRBV11-2 and J is TRBJ2-6; weak D call: TRBD2 (6 bases). This CDR3 region has 17 residues. The V gene's germline CDR1 is SGHAT and CDR2 FQNNGV. Trimming cost V 0 bases and J 4 bases, with 13 bases left between them. The CDR3 here is CASSLEGGLGGANVLTF. CDR3 nucleotides: TGTGCCAGCAGCTTAGAAGGAGGGCTGGGCGGGGCCAACGTCCTGACTTTC.

This chain joins TRBV7-9 and TRBJ1-1; D ambiguous. Trimming removed 0 bases at V and 2 bases at J, with 7 bases between. Germline V lookup: CDR1 SEHNR, CDR2 FQNEAQ (reference sequence). This CDR3 has 14 amino acids. CDR3 region: CASSLATANTEAFF. In nucleotides, the CDR3 is TGTGCCAGCAGCTTAGCAACAGCCAACACTGAAGCTTTCTTT.

In DNA form, the CDR3 reads TGTGCCAGCAGATTGCGACCGGGACAGGGGGTTGATGGCTACACCTTC. Translated, it gives CASRLRPGQGVDGYTF. The chain joins TRBV7-8 to TRBJ1-2; 11 nucleotides agree with TRBD1. The CDR3 totals 16 residues. Trimming removed 6 bases from V and 6 bases from J; junction bases left unmatched: 12. Germline CDR1 is SGHVS and CDR2 is FQNEAQ.